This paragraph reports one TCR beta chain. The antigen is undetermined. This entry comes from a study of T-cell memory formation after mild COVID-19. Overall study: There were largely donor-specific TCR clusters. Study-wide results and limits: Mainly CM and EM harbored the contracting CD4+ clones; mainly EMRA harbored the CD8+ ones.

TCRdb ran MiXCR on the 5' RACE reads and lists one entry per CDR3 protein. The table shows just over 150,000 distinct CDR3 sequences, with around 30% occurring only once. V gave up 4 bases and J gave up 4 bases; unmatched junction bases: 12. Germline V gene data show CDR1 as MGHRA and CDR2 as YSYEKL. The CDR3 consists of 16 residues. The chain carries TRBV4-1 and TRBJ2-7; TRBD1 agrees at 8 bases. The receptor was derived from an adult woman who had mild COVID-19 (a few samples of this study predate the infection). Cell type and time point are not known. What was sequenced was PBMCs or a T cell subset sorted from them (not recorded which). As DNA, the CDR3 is TGCGCCAGCAGCCCCCTCGAAAAGGGACAGGCTTACGAGCAGTACTTC. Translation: CASSPLEKGQAYEQYF.